The TCR beta chain described here comes from a study of regulatory T cells in long-lasting Graves disease (dated by TCRdb to the early 2020s). About the study as a whole: Persistent Graves' disease was defined as persistently positive TSH receptor autoantibodies together with antithyroid drug treatment for over 5 years. Persistent Graves' disease patients were compared with newly diagnosed Graves' disease patients by peripheral blood TCR sequencing and RNA sequencing. The study was registered as a clinical trial and conducted in China. A total of around 33 samples were covered by TCR sequencing, comprising around 13 persistent and about 20 newly diagnosed Graves' disease patients. On average, persistent Graves' disease patients in the clinical cohort had been on antithyroid drugs for around 9.5 years.

The time point tag for this specimen amounts to: persistent/refractory GD, antithyroid drugs over 5 years with positive TRAb. For both TCR sequencing and RNA sequencing, RNA was extracted from PBMCs using TRIzol. The diagnosis of Graves' disease followed American Thyroid Association guidelines. The patients came from an endocrinology department in Xi'an, China. Each patient gave approximately 9.7 milliliters of peripheral blood, collected in an EDTA anticoagulant tube. Ficoll Paque Plus density gradient separation was used to isolate PBMCs, and no further T cell sorting was performed. RNA quality was checked with an Agilent 2100 Bioanalyzer and agarose gel, and concentration with a NanoDrop 2000. Study-wide findings and limitations: Only peripheral blood was studied, because thyroid tissue, the primary lesion, was inaccessible. Lower TCR Shannon entropy and fewer highly expanded clones were observed in persistent Graves' disease patients than in newly diagnosed patients, which suggested clonal expansion. As a limitation, the authors acknowledged that the small sample size may reduce accuracy. A larger number of public clonotypes was shared among persistent patients (over 2,500) than among newly diagnosed patients (over 850). Sequencing and analysis were restricted to the TCR beta chain. Preferential use of TRBV28, TRBJ1-2 and TRBJ2-5 was observed in persistent disease, whereas TRBV20-1 and TRBJ2-1 were favored in newly diagnosed disease.

A note on this clonotype: Its antigen remains unidentified. The input lacks base qualities; no much larger clone sits a single base away.

Library preparation used multiplex PCR. Reads for this sample came from an Illumina HiSeq 4000. TCR beta libraries were built with iRepertoire HTBI primers and Arm-PCR amplification of CDR3 regions. PCR products were gel purified before sequencing. The original methods were these. Gene usage analysis of CDR3 amino acid clonotypes used the 62 TRBV and around 13 TRBJ segments found across samples. Filtered high-quality paired reads were merged into contigs using COPE and FqMerger. Contigs were aligned with BLAST to IMGT TRBV, TRBD and TRBJ reference genes, and CDR3 was defined per IMGT. Clonotypes above 0.1% frequency were classified as highly expanded clones. Repertoire diversity was measured by Shannon entropy, and V-J evenness by the Gini coefficient. A clonotype was considered public if more than one individual shared it. TCRdb reprocessed the public reads (quality trimming at Q25 with fastp, clone calling with MiXCR) and kept in-frame beta chains. Rows with a matching CDR3 protein are joined into one entry that keeps the most common DNA and genes. These V and J calls originate from TCRdb's pipeline instead of the authors' own analysis. A total of around 300,000 distinct CDR3 sequences appear in this sample, under 25% of them only once. The top ten constitute around three fifths of the sample.

The CDR1 and CDR2 encoded by the germline V gene (reference sequence) are SEHNR and FQNEAQ. The CDR3 covers 13 residues, taking in both the cysteine and the phenylalanine. Left in the record is the CDR3 DNA by itself, 39 bases read in frame from the first base. Trimming takes 8 bases off V and 5 bases off J; junction bases not matched to a gene: 5. The chain uses TRBV7-9 and TRBJ1-4; a stretch of 7 junction bases matches TRBD1. This receptor was taken from a female donor with Graves disease. Sequences were derived from peripheral blood mononuclear cells (PBMCs), sampled when the disease was refractory, from a patient treated with antithyroid drugs. The CDR3: CASQGVWNEKLFF. The bases read TGTGCCAGCCAGGGGGTTTGGAATGAAAAACTGTTTTTT.